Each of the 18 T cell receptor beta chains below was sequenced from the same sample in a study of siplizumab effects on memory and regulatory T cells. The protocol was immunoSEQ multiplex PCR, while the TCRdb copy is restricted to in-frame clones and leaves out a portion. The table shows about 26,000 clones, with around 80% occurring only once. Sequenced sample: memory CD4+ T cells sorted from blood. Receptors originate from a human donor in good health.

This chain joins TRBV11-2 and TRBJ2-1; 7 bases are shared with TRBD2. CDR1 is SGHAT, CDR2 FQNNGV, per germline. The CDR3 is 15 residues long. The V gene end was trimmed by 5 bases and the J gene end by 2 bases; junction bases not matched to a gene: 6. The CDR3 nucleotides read TGTGCCAGCAGCGGGGCTAGCGGCGCCTACAATGAGCAGTTCTTC. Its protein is CASSGASGAYNEQFF. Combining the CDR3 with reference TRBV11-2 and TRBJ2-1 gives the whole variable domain EAGVAQSPRYKIIEKRQSVAFWCNPISGHATLYWYQQILGQGPKLLIQFQNNGVVDDSQLPKDRFSAERLKGVDSTLKIQPAKLEDSAVYLCASSGASGAYNEQFFGPGTRLTVL.

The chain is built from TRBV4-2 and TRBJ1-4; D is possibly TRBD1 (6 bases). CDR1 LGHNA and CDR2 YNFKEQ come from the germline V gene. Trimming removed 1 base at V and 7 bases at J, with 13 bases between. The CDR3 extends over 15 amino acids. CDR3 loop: CASSQAGGRGEKLFF. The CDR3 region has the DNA TGTGCCAGCAGCCAAGCAGGAGGCAGGGGTGAAAAACTGTTTTTT.

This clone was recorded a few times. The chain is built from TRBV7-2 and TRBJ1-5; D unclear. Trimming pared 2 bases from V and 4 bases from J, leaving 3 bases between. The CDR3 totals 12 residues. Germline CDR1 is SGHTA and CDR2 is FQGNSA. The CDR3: CASSLPNQPQHF. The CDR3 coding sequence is TGTGCCAGCAGCTTACCAAATCAGCCCCAGCATTTT.

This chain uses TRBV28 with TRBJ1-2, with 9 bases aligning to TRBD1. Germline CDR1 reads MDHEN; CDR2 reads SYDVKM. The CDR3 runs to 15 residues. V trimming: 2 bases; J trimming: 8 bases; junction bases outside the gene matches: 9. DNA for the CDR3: TGTGCCAGCAGTTTAGGGTTTACAGGGGGCCTCGGCTACACCTTC. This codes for CASSLGFTGGLGYTF.

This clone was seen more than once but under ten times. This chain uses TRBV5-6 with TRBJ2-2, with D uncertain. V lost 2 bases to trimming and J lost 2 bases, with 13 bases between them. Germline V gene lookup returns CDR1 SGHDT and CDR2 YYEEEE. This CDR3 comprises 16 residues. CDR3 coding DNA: TGTGCCAGCAGCTTTCTGTTGGGGATAAACACCGGGGAGCTGTTTTTT. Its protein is CASSFLLGINTGELFF.

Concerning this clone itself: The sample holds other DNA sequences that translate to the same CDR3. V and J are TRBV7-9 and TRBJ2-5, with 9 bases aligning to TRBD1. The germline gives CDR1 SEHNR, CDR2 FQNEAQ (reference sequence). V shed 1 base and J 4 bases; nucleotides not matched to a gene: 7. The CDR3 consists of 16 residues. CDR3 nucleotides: TGTGCCAGCAGCTTAGGTGTGACAGGGGGGCGAGAGACCCAGTACTTC. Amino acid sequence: CASSLGVTGGRETQYF.

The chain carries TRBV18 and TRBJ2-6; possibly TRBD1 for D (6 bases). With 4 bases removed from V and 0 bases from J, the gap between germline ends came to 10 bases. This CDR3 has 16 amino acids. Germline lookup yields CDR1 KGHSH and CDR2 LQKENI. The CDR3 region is CASSLQQGSGANVLTF. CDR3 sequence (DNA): TGTGCCAGCTCACTCCAACAGGGCTCTGGGGCCAACGTCCTGACTTTC.

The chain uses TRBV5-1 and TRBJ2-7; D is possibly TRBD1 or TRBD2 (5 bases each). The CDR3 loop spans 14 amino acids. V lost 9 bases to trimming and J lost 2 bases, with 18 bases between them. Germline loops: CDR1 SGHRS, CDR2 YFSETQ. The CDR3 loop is CAIMDRGPPYEQYF. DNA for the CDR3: TGCGCCATTATGGACCGGGGCCCCCCCTACGAGCAGTACTTC.

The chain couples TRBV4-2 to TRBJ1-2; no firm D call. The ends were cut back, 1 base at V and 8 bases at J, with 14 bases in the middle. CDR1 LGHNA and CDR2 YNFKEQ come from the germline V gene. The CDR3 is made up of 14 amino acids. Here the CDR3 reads CASSQGRSGQGYTF. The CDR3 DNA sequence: TGTGCCAGCAGCCAAGGGCGGTCGGGTCAAGGCTACACCTTC.

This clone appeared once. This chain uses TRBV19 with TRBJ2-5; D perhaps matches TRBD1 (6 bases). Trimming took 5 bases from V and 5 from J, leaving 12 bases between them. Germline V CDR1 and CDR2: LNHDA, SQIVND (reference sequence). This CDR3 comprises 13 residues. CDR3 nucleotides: TGTGCCAGTAGTGTCACAGGGAAGGAGACCCAGTACTTC. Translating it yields CASSVTGKETQYF.

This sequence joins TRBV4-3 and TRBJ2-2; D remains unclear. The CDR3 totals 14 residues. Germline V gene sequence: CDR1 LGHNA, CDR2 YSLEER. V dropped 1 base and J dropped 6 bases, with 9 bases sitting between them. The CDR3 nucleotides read TGCGCCAGCAGCCAAGTTCAGTCTCCCGGGGAGCTGTTTTTT. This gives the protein CASSQVQSPGELFF.

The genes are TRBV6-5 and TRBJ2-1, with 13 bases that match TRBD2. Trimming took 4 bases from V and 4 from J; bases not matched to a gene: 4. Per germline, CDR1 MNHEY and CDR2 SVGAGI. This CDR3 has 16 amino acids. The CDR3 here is CASSSGTSGTYNEQFF. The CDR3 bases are TGTGCCAGCAGTTCAGGGACTAGCGGGACTTACAATGAGCAGTTCTTC.

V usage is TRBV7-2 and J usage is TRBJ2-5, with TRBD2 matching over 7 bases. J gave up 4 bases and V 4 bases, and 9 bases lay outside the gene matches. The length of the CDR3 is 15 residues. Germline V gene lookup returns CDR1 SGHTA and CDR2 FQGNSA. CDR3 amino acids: CASSSQAGRGETQYF. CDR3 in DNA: TGTGCCAGCAGCTCACAAGCGGGAAGGGGAGAGACCCAGTACTTC.

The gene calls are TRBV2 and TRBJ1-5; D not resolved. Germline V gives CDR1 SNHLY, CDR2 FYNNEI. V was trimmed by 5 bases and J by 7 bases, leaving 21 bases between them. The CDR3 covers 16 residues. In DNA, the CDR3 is TGTGCCAGCAGTCGGACCTCTAGCCGGCTAGGGCAGCCCCAGCATTTT. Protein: CASSRTSSRLGQPQHF.

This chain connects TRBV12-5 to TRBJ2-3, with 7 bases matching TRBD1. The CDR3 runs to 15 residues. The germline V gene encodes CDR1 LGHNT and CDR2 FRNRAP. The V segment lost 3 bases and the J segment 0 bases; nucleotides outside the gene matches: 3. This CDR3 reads CASGFRTGSTDTQYF. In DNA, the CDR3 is TGTGCTAGTGGTTTCCGGACAGGTAGCACAGATACGCAGTATTTT.

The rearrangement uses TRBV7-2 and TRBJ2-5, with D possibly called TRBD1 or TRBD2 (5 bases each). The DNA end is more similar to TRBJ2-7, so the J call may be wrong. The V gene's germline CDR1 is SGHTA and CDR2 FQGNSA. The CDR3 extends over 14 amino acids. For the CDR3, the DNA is TGTGCCAGCAGTTCAAGGGACGGCGCCTACGAGCAGTACTTC. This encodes CASSSRDGAYEQYF.

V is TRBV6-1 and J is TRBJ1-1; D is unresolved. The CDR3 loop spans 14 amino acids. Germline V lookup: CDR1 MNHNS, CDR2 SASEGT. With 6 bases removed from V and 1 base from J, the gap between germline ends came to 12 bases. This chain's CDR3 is CASSRTARNTEAFF. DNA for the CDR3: TGTGCCAGCAGCAGGACGGCAAGGAACACTGAAGCTTTCTTT.

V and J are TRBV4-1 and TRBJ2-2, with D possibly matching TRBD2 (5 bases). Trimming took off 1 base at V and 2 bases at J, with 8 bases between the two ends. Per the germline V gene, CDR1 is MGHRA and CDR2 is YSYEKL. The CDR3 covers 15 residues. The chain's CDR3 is CASSQVGGNTGELFF. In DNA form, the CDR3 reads TGCGCCAGCAGCCAAGTCGGAGGTAACACCGGGGAGCTGTTTTTT.